The subject of this entry is one T cell receptor (beta chain). In germline, CDR1 is MDHEN, CDR2 SYDVKM. This CDR3 has 15 amino acids. V dropped 1 base and J dropped 4; count of bases not matched to a gene: 4. This table comes from immunoSEQ multiplex PCR, and its TCRdb copy is limited to in-frame clones, with some not included. The sample has about 180,000 clones, 80% to 90% seen once; the top ten hold over 2.5%. This sample stems from a study of blood T cell repertoires in COVID-19. For the study at large: The analysed material was cDNA or gDNA that came from T cells, B-cell-depleted T cells, or PBMCs.

V is TRBV28 and J is TRBJ1-5, with TRBD1 matching 7 bases. The sample comprised peripheral blood. The clonotype was recovered from a man between 60 and 70 years old with acute or convalescent COVID-19. The chain's CDR3 is CASSLYDRENQPQHF. DNA for the CDR3: TGTGCCAGCAGTTTATACGACAGGGAGAATCAGCCCCAGCATTTT. Drawing the rest from reference TRBV28 and TRBJ1-5, the complete variable domain is DVKVTQSSRYLVKRTGEKVFLECVQDMDHENMFWYRQDPGLGLRLIYFSYDVKMKEKGDIPEGYSVSREKKERFSLILESASTNQTSMYLCASSLYDRENQPQHFGDGTRLSIL.